The 5 T cell receptor beta chains reported below all come from one sample, sequenced in a study of shared clonotypes between healthy human individuals. Using immunoSEQ multiplex PCR, the repertoire was profiled, and TCRdb retains in-frame clones only, with some absent. The sample yields 450,000 to 500,000 clones, 75% to 85% seen once. Sequences were obtained from PBMCs. The origin of the receptors is a woman in her forties in good health. Some clones in this sample may be carry-over from other donors' samples.

The chain is built from TRBV10-3 and TRBJ2-3; D could derive from TRBD1 or TRBD2 (5 bases each). This CDR3 is built from 13 residues. V shed 7 bases and J shed 1 base, with 9 bases lying between them. Germline V gives CDR1 ENHRY, CDR2 SYGVKD. Here the CDR3 reads CAITVGGTDTQYF. In nucleotides, the CDR3 is TGTGCCATCACTGTGGGGGGCACAGATACGCAGTATTTT.

This clone occurred once. The chain carries TRBV6-4 and TRBJ2-1; 7 bases align to TRBD2. The CDR3 is made up of 16 amino acids. The germline CDR1 and CDR2 sequences are MRHNA and SNTAGT. The V segment lost 3 bases and the J segment 9 bases; nucleotides outside the gene matches: 14. CDR3 in DNA: TGTGCCAGCAGTGAGGGGGTGGGCGGGAGCGGCGGTGAGCAGTTCTTC. It is translated as CASSEGVGGSGGEQFF.

The V and J genes are TRBV7-8 and TRBJ2-5, with TRBD2 matching 12 bases. Trimming took 6 bases from V and 3 from J; bases not matched to a gene: 11. This CDR3 has 17 residues. Germline loops: CDR1 SGHVS, CDR2 FQNEAQ. The DNA for the CDR3 is TGTGCCAGCAGGGAGACTAGCGGGGGTTGGGGCAAAGAGACCCAGTACTTC. The encoded protein is CASRETSGGWGKETQYF. The entire variable domain, with the rest obtained from reference TRBV7-8 and TRBJ2-5, is as follows: GAGVSQSPRYKVAKRGQDVALRCDPISGHVSLFWYQQALGQGPEFLTYFQNEAQLDKSGLPSDRFFAERPEGSVSTLKIQRTQQEDSAVYLCASRETSGGWGKETQYFGPGTRLLVL.

The chain combines TRBV10-3 with TRBJ2-3; possibly TRBD1 or TRBD2 for D (6 bases each). Germline loops: CDR1 ENHRY, CDR2 SYGVKD. The length of the CDR3 is 16 residues. Trimming left V 0 bases short and J 5 bases short, with 15 bases between. The CDR3 region has the DNA TGTGCCATCAGTGAGTCCCCTGGGGGGCGGATAGATACGCAGTATTTT. It yields the protein CAISESPGGRIDTQYF.

The chain is built from TRBV30 and TRBJ1-5; 8 positions agree with TRBD1. Germline CDR1 GTSNPN, CDR2 SVGIG (reference sequence). V gave up 4 bases and J gave up 5 bases; unmatched junction bases: 7. The CDR3 covers 14 residues. CDR3 amino acids: CAWTPTGGDQPQHF. The CDR3 region has the DNA TGTGCCTGGACCCCTACAGGGGGGGATCAGCCCCAGCATTTT. Together with reference TRBV30 and TRBJ1-5, the CDR3 gives the full variable domain: SQTIHQWPATLVQPVGSPLSLECTVEGTSNPNLYWYRQAAGRGLQLLFYSVGIGQISSEVPQNLSASRPQDRQFILSSKKLLLSDSGFYLCAWTPTGGDQPQHFGDGTRLSIL.